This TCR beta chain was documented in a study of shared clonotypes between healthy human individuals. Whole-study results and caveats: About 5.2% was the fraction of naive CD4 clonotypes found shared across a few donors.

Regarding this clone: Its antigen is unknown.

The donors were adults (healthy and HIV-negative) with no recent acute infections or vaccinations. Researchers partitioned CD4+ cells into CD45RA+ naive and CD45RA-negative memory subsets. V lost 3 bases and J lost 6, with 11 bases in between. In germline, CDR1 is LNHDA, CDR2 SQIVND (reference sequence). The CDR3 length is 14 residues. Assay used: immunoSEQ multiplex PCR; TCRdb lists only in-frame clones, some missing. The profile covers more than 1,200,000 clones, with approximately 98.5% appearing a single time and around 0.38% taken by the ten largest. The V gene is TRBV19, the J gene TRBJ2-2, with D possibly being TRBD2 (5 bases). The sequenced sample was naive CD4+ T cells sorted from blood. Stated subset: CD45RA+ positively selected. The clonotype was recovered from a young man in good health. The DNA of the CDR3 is TGTGCCAGTAGTATCCGGGGATCGTCCGGGGAGCTGTTTTTT. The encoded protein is CASSIRGSSGELFF. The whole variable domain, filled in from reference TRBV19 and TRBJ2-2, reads DGGITQSPKYLFRKEGQNVTLSCEQNLNHDAMYWYRQDPGQGLRLIYYSQIVNDFQKGDIAEGYSVSREKKESFPLTVTSAQKNPTAFYLCASSIRGSSGELFFGEGSRLTVL.